This T cell receptor (beta chain) derives from a study of blood T cell repertoires in COVID-19. Across the whole study: Acute-phase and convalescent COVID-19 samples originated in the United States, Italy and Spain. The analysed material was cDNA or gDNA that came from T cells, B-cell-depleted T cells, or PBMCs.

The germline CDR1 and CDR2 sequences are SNHLY and FYNNEI. V lost 8 bases to trimming and J lost 4 bases, with 14 bases between them. The CDR3 extends over 14 amino acids. Per the study methods: Nucleated cell counts were estimated from reference gene primer amplification. Only in-frame clones appear in the TCRdb table, and some are missing; sequencing was by immunoSEQ multiplex PCR. Clone size and the V and J calls come from that table; the DNA yielded D and trimming. Of 300,000 to 450,000 clones in the sample, approximately 81% are singletons; the top ten hold roughly 3.7%. Sequencing was performed on peripheral blood. The V call is TRBV2, the J call TRBJ2-2, with a tentative D call TRBD2 (7 bases). The origin of this receptor is a young woman with acute or convalescent COVID-19. CDR3 in amino acids: CASLRGGRTGELFF. The CDR3 nucleotides read TGTGCCAGCCTTAGGGGGGGGCGCACCGGGGAGCTGTTTTTT.